The clone carrying this T cell receptor (beta chain) was detected many times. Its antigen is as yet unknown. This sample is part of a study of spatial heterogeneity in lung cancer. Looking at the study overall: The mean occurrence of each unique TCR and UMI combination in raw reads exceeded eight.

Time point of the sample: sample taken at primary tumor resection. In each case, whole RNA from tumor, nontumor lung or frozen PBMC was sequenced unsorted. Whole-study findings and limits: Tumor TCRs that were ubiquitous and expanded showed up in blood more at resection than follow-up.

A unique molecular identifier was attached to every TCR cDNA molecule. Using its own MiXCR run on the 5' RACE reads, TCRdb lists one record per CDR3 protein. The sample has more than 10,000 distinct CDR3 sequences, 14% seen once; the top ten hold approximately 37%. The CDR3 extends over 14 amino acids. V shed 4 bases, J shed 2 bases, and the junction held 2 bases outside the gene matches. Germline V gene data show CDR1 as SEHNR and CDR2 as FQNEAQ (reference sequence). This rearrangement joins TRBV7-9 to TRBJ1-3; 7 bases match TRBD1. This sample comprised PBMCs, obtained at surgery. The TCR comes from a male donor with early-stage non-small cell lung cancer. CDR3 bases: TGTGCCAGCAGCTCCGGACAGGCTGGAAACACCATATATTTT. Protein: CASSSGQAGNTIYF.